This T cell receptor (beta chain) emerged from a study of T-cell reconstitution after alpha-beta-depleted transplantation in children. Study-level findings and limits: Day-60 TCRbeta diversity that was high in some patients was derived from surviving recipient T cells and thymic progenitors. By about two months after transplant, alpha-beta T cells reportedly arose from several hundred graft clones that had expanded. From newly produced T cells came most of the T-cell counts and diversity one year after transplant.

In its sample, this clonotype was seen many times. Its antigen is not known. Between the trimmed V and J ends, which lost 0 bases and 2 bases, there was a span of 14 bases. Germline V lookup: CDR1 LGHDT, CDR2 YNNKEL (reference sequence). The CDR3 sequence is 16 residues long. The TCRbeta library incorporated unique molecular identifiers. Using its own MiXCR run on the PCR reads, TCRdb lists one record per CDR3 protein. The sample carries about 260,000 distinct CDR3 sequences, 6.5% to 9% recorded once. This clonotype originated in a male patient younger than 18 who had a stem cell transplant for acute lymphoblastic leukemia, so the T cells may come from the graft donor. The sample consisted of PBMCs, mostly from graft donor cells, taken 180 days after TCRalphabeta/CD19-depleted stem cell transplant. The chain uses TRBV3-1 and TRBJ2-7; D is unresolved. CDR3 in amino acids: CASSQDPAKATYEQYF. For the CDR3, the DNA is TGTGCCAGCAGCCAAGATCCGGCCAAAGCCACCTACGAGCAGTACTTC.